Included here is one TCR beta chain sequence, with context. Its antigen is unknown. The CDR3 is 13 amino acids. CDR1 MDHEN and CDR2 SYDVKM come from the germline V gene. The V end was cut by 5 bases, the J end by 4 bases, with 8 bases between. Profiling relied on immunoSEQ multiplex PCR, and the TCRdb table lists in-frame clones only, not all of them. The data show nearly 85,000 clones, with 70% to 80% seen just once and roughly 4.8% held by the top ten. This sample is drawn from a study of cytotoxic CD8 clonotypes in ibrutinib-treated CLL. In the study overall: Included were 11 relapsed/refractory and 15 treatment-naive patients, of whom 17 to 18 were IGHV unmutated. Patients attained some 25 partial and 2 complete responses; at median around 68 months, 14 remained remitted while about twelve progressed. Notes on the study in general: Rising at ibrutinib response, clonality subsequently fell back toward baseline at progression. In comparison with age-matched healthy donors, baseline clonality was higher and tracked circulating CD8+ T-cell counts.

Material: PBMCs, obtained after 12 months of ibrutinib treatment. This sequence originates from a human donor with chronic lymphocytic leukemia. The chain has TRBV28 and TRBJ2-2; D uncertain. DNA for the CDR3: TGTGCCAGCAGTCCCTCGGGCACCGGGGAGCTGTTTTTT. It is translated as CASSPSGTGELFF.